This TCR beta chain emerged from a study of CD8+CD57+ T cells in acquired aplastic anemia. For this clonotype: As yet, its antigen is unknown.

For CDR3 and TCR beta VDJ profiling, genomic DNA was the template used. TCRdb independently ran MiXCR on the reads; one entry per CDR3 protein. This sample has more than 15,000 distinct CDR3 sequences; about 40% occur once, and the top ten carry 80% to 90%. Study findings and constraints: When set against total CD4+ and CD8+ pools, CD8+CD57+ cells in patients had lower diversity.

Germline CDR1 is SGHNT and CDR2 is YYREEE (reference sequence). V gave up 4 bases and J gave up 5 bases, with 10 bases separating them. This CDR3 has 14 residues. Patients picked for sequencing had shown CD8+CD57+ cell expansion detected by flow cytometry. The sequence was obtained from a human donor with aplastic anemia. The V and J genes are TRBV5-4 and TRBJ1-6, with D unclear. The source material was CD8+CD57+ T cells sorted from PBMCs. Subset specified: bead-enriched CD8+CD57+ effector memory T cells from SAA patients. CDR3 DNA sequence: TGTGCCAGCAGCGCGGACTTTAATAATTCACCCCTCCACTTT. This sequence encodes CASSADFNNSPLHF.